What follows are 27 T cell receptor beta chains derived from one specimen sequenced in a study of T cell responses to AZD1222 COVID-19 vaccine. This table comes from immunoSEQ multiplex PCR, and its TCRdb copy is limited to in-frame clones, with some not included. The table lists around 78,000 clones, about 90% of them singletons, with 4.5% to 5.5% in the top ten. This material consisted of peripheral blood, taken on day 0 of MenACWY control vaccination. The origin of the receptors is an adult in good health.

The table lists this clone with a count of one. This chain joins TRBV6-4 and TRBJ2-1, with 7 bases matching TRBD2. V shed 2 bases, J shed 6 bases, and the junction held 7 bases outside the gene matches. This CDR3 spans 15 amino acids. Germline CDR1 is MRHNA and CDR2 is SNTAGT. The DNA of the CDR3 is TGTGCCAGCAGTGACGAGGCGGGAGTGGGCAATGAGCAGTTCTTC. Translating gives CASSDEAGVGNEQFF.

This clone has a single count. The chain couples TRBV10-3 to TRBJ2-1; 9 bases align to TRBD1. V lost 10 bases, J lost 5 bases, and 9 bases stayed unmatched. CDR1 ENHRY and CDR2 SYGVKD come from the germline V gene. The CDR3 length is 14 residues. The CDR3 nucleotides read TGTGCCACCCAAGGAACAGGGGGCCACAATGAGCAGTTCTTC. It yields the protein CATQGTGGHNEQFF.

For the CDR3, the DNA is TGTGCCAGCAGTGACGGACAGGGAGGTTCGGCAGGTCAGCCCCAGCATTTT. Protein sequence: CASSDGQGGSAGQPQHF. This chain joins TRBV2 and TRBJ1-5; 8 bases match TRBD1. Germline V lookup: CDR1 SNHLY, CDR2 FYNNEI. CDR3 length: 17 residues. Germline trimming cut 3 bases from V and 6 bases from J; bases unmatched to any gene: 13. Complete variable domain (other parts from reference TRBV2 and TRBJ1-5): EPEVTQTPSHQVTQMGQEVILRCVPISNHLYFYWYRQILGQKVEFLVSFYNNEISEKSEIFDDQFSVERPDGSNFTLKIRSTKLEDSAMYFCASSDGQGGSAGQPQHFGDGTRLSIL.

The chain is built from TRBV19 and TRBJ2-5, with 7 bases identical to TRBD2. This CDR3 has 15 residues. V trimming: 9 bases; J trimming: 5 bases; junction bases outside the gene matches: 15. The germline gives CDR1 LNHDA, CDR2 SQIVND (reference sequence). The CDR3 DNA reads TGTGCCAGCCCCGGGGAGGGTTTGGGTCTGGAGACCCAGTACTTC. Its translation: CASPGEGLGLETQYF.

This clone has only a few counts. The chain links TRBV29-1 to TRBJ2-3, with TRBD2 matching over 7 bases. This CDR3 has 13 residues. Trimming at V came to 2 bases and at J to 4 bases, leaving 3 bases not matched to a gene. The germline gives CDR1 SQVTM, CDR2 ANQGSEA. CDR3 in DNA: TGCAGCGTTGAAAGGACTAGTCCAGATACGCAGTATTTT. Its protein product is CSVERTSPDTQYF.

The rearrangement links TRBV27 to TRBJ1-4, with D uncertain. V was pared by 6 bases and J by 5 bases, with 16 bases between. The CDR3 loop spans 15 amino acids. Per germline, CDR1 MNHEY and CDR2 SMNVEV (reference sequence). DNA for the CDR3: TGTGCCAGCAGCTCCGATCGGGCGAGGAATGAAAAACTGTTTTTT. It translates to CASSSDRARNEKLFF.

This rearrangement joins TRBV7-9 to TRBJ2-1; 11 positions match TRBD2. This CDR3 is built from 17 residues. Germline V gene lookup returns CDR1 SEHNR and CDR2 FQNEAQ (reference sequence). The J segment lost 0 bases and the V segment lost 4 bases, leaving 5 bases of the junction unmatched. The CDR3: CASSSGTSGSSYNEQFF. CDR3 DNA: TGTGCCAGCAGCTCCGGGACTAGCGGCAGCTCCTACAATGAGCAGTTCTTC.

This chain links TRBV7-9 with TRBJ1-1; no clear D. CDR1 SEHNR and CDR2 FQNEAQ come from the germline V gene (reference sequence). The V end lost 6 bases, the J end lost 2 bases, and 10 bases lay between the germline ends. The CDR3 runs to 13 residues. This chain's CDR3 is CASRLGGNTEAFF. CDR3 bases: TGTGCCAGCAGGCTGGGCGGAAACACTGAAGCTTTCTTT.

V is TRBV29-1 and J is TRBJ2-1; 7 positions match TRBD2. The germline V gene encodes CDR1 SQVTM and CDR2 ANQGSEA. V gave up 6 bases and J gave up 1 base; unmatched junction bases: 3. The CDR3 is made up of 13 amino acids. CDR3 residues: CSVNSGSYNEQFF. The CDR3 region has the DNA TGCAGCGTCAATAGCGGGTCCTACAATGAGCAGTTCTTC.

This clone was counted only a few times. The V gene is TRBV11-2, the J gene TRBJ1-2; 8 bases agree with TRBD1. CDR1 is SGHAT and CDR2 is FQNNGV in the germline V gene. J was trimmed by 4 bases and V by 5 bases; bases with no gene match: 9. CDR3 length: 15 amino acids. CDR3 residues: CASSPFGQGVYGYTF. The CDR3 DNA follows: TGTGCCAGCAGCCCCTTCGGACAGGGTGTCTATGGCTACACCTTC.

This chain connects TRBV30 to TRBJ2-7; weak D call: TRBD2 (7 bases). V was shortened by 1 base and J by 4 bases, with 11 bases between the two germline ends. Germline loops: CDR1 GTSNPN, CDR2 SVGIG (reference sequence). CDR3 length equals 13 residues. CDR3 nucleotide sequence: TGTGCCTGGAGTGGGGGGGGCGCGTACGAGCAGTACTTC. Protein product: CAWSGGGAYEQYF.

This rearrangement joins TRBV5-1 to TRBJ2-1, with TRBD2 as a possible D gene (5 bases). CDR3 size: 15 residues. Germline assignment: CDR1 SGHRS and CDR2 YFSETQ. Trimming took off 3 bases at V and 8 bases at J, with 18 bases between the two ends. The CDR3 loop reads CASSSPEESGHEQFF. The DNA for the CDR3 is TGCGCCAGCAGCTCCCCCGAAGAGAGCGGTCATGAGCAGTTCTTC.

The chain employs TRBV5-4 and TRBJ1-2; TRBD1 matches 8 bases. CDR3 size: 14 residues. The germline gives CDR1 SGHNT, CDR2 YYREEE (reference sequence). The V and J ends lost 1 base and 8 bases, in that order; junction bases with no gene match: 7. Here the CDR3 reads CASSLSFGTGGYTF. CDR3 nucleotide sequence: TGTGCCAGCAGCTTGAGTTTCGGGACAGGCGGCTACACCTTC.

This chain's CDR3 is CASSLGHGSYEQYF. CDR3 DNA: TGTGCCAGCAGCTTAGGTCATGGGAGCTACGAGCAGTACTTC. This chain links TRBV11-2 with TRBJ2-7; possibly TRBD2 for D (5 bases). This CDR3 is 14 amino acids long. V lost 1 base and J 3 bases, leaving 10 bases between the germline ends. Germline V CDR1 and CDR2: SGHAT, FQNNGV.

J is TRBJ2-5 and V is TRBV7-2, with TRBD2 identical over 7 bases. Germline-derived CDR1 and CDR2 are SGHTA and FQGNSA. This CDR3 spans 14 amino acids. The V segment lost 6 bases and the J segment 5 bases; nucleotides outside the gene matches: 9. The CDR3 DNA sequence: TGTGCCAGCAGAGTAGCGGGTCTAGGTGAGACCCAGTACTTC. Translating gives CASRVAGLGETQYF. The whole variable domain, filled in from reference TRBV7-2 and TRBJ2-5, reads GAGVSQSPSNKVTEKGKDVELRCDPISGHTALYWYRQSLGQGLEFLIYFQGNSAPDKSGLPSDRFSAERTGGSVSTLTIQRTQQEDSAVYLCASRVAGLGETQYFGPGTRLLVL.

This chain connects TRBV7-8 to TRBJ2-1; 8 nucleotides line up with TRBD1. The CDR3 runs to 19 residues. Germline lookup yields CDR1 SGHVS and CDR2 FQNEAQ. V shed 2 bases and J 0 bases; nucleotides not matched to a gene: 12. The CDR3 here is CASSLYGRGQASSYNEQFF. CDR3 bases: TGTGCCAGCAGCTTATACGGCAGGGGGCAAGCGAGCTCCTACAATGAGCAGTTCTTC.

The gene calls are TRBV29-1 and TRBJ2-7; 9 positions agree with TRBD1. Per germline, CDR1 SQVTM and CDR2 ANQGSEA. J gave up 3 bases and V 3 bases, and 6 bases lay outside the gene matches. The CDR3 sequence is 14 residues long. The CDR3 sequence is CSVELGQGDYEQYF. The CDR3 DNA reads as TGCAGCGTTGAGTTGGGACAGGGTGACTACGAGCAGTACTTC.

The V gene is TRBV7-9, the J gene TRBJ2-7; no reliable D call. In germline, CDR1 is SEHNR, CDR2 FQNEAQ (reference sequence). The CDR3 is 13 residues long. The V gene lost 2 bases and the J gene lost 3 bases, with 8 bases spanning the gap. The CDR3 DNA sequence: TGTGCCAGCAGCTTACAAGGGTACTACGAGCAGTACTTC. This encodes CASSLQGYYEQYF. The variable domain in full, with the rest retrieved from reference TRBV7-9 and TRBJ2-7, is DTGVSQNPRHKITKRGQNVTFRCDPISEHNRLYWYRQTLGQGPEFLTYFQNEAQLEKSRLLSDRFSAERPKGSFSTLEIQRTEQGDSAMYLCASSLQGYYEQYFGPGTRLTVT.

The J gene is TRBJ1-5, the V gene TRBV7-9; perhaps TRBD1 as D (5 bases). Between the trimmed V and J ends, which lost 4 bases and 6 bases, there was a span of 16 bases. CDR3 length equals 15 residues. CDR1 SEHNR and CDR2 FQNEAQ come from the germline V gene (reference sequence). The CDR3 DNA reads as TGTGCCAGCAGCTCGGTGGGGGGGTTTGGTCAGCCCCAGCATTTT. Translating gives CASSSVGGFGQPQHF. Using reference TRBV7-9 and TRBJ1-5 for the parts outside the CDR3, the full variable domain is DTGVSQNPRHKITKRGQNVTFRCDPISEHNRLYWYRQTLGQGPEFLTYFQNEAQLEKSRLLSDRFSAERPKGSFSTLEIQRTEQGDSAMYLCASSSVGGFGQPQHFGDGTRLSIL.

The genes are TRBV5-1 and TRBJ2-5, with 8 nucleotides matching TRBD1. Trimming took 6 bases from V and 5 from J; bases not matched to a gene: 12. CDR1 and CDR2 from the germline V gene are SGHRS and YFSETQ. The CDR3 extends over 15 amino acids. In DNA, the CDR3 is TGCGCCAGCACCGGACAGGGTCTTGCGAAGGAGACCCAGTACTTC. Translating gives CASTGQGLAKETQYF.

The chain has TRBV28 and TRBJ1-5, with D possibly being TRBD1 (5 bases). CDR1 and CDR2 from the germline V gene are MDHEN and SYDVKM. V lost 5 bases, J lost 0 bases, and 14 bases lay in between. The CDR3 is 16 amino acids. The CDR3 DNA reads as TGTGCCAGCAGTCGAACCGGGACGGATAGCAATCAGCCCCAGCATTTT. Amino acids: CASSRTGTDSNQPQHF.

V and J are TRBV24-1 and TRBJ1-1; D is perhaps TRBD1 (5 bases). The CDR3 length is 13 residues. Germline assignment: CDR1 KGHDR and CDR2 SFDVKD. The V and J ends lost 3 bases and 3 bases respectively, with 7 bases between them. The CDR3 DNA is TGTGCCACCAGTGATAGGGACTACACTGAAGCTTTCTTT. Its translation is CATSDRDYTEAFF.

The chain carries TRBV28 and TRBJ1-1; D possibly corresponds to TRBD1 (5 bases). This CDR3 is built from 17 residues. Trimming took 6 bases from V and 1 from J, leaving 21 bases between them. The germline V gene encodes CDR1 MDHEN and CDR2 SYDVKM. Written as DNA, the CDR3 is TGTGCCAGCAGCCTATTTGGGTATGCACAGGAGAACACTGAAGCTTTCTTT. Its protein product is CASSLFGYAQENTEAFF.

This chain links TRBV19 with TRBJ2-2; TRBD2 agrees at 7 bases. This CDR3 contains 15 residues. In germline, CDR1 is LNHDA, CDR2 SQIVND (reference sequence). V dropped 3 bases and J dropped 2; count of bases not matched to a gene: 3. The CDR3 DNA is TGTGCCAGTAGTATGACTAGCCGTAACACCGGGGAGCTGTTTTTT. Translated, it gives CASSMTSRNTGELFF.

The V and J genes are TRBV27 and TRBJ1-2; the D gene is possibly TRBD1 (5 bases). V gave up 2 bases and J gave up 6 bases, with 7 bases separating them. Germline-derived CDR1 and CDR2 are MNHEY and SMNVEV (reference sequence). This CDR3 has 12 residues. The CDR3 bases are TGTGCCAGCAGTTTACGGGGCGATGGCTACACCTTC. It specifies CASSLRGDGYTF.

This rearrangement joins TRBV6-2 or TRBV6-3 to TRBJ2-1; the match to TRBD2 covers 9 bases. Germline values: CDR1 MNHEY, CDR2 SVGEGT. Germline trimming cut 6 bases from V and 4 bases from J; bases unmatched to any gene: 10. The CDR3 length is 16 residues. The CDR3 DNA follows: TGTGCCAGCAGCCTTCTATCGGCGGGGGGGTACAATGAGCAGTTCTTC. This gives the protein CASSLLSAGGYNEQFF.

The chain combines TRBV7-2 with TRBJ2-1; 8 nucleotides line up with TRBD1. With V trimmed by 5 bases and J by 0 bases, 3 bases remained unmatched. In germline, CDR1 is SGHTA, CDR2 FQGNSA. This CDR3 region has 15 residues. The CDR3 DNA is TGTGCCAGCAGCCAAACAGGGGGCTCCTACAATGAGCAGTTCTTC. This sequence encodes CASSQTGGSYNEQFF.